This entry concerns a single T cell receptor beta chain. What it recognizes is unknown. This sample was taken from a study of siplizumab effects on memory and regulatory T cells. CDR3 size: 14 residues. V shed 4 bases and J shed 2 bases, with 11 bases lying between them. Germline V gene data show CDR1 as SGHDN and CDR2 as FVKESK. TCRdb keeps only in-frame clones here, not all; method: immunoSEQ multiplex PCR. Of 85,000 to 130,000 clones listed, 94% are singletons. Study-wide results and limits: Major contributors to the alloresponse seemed to be naive T cells, which also appeared more diverse than memory cells. On average, about 70% of mappable alloreactive CD4+ clones were Treg-derived under siplizumab, against 25% to 30% in controls. Siplizumab significantly brought down the alloreactive sequences that trace back to unstimulated CD4+ memory cells.

The receptor comes from a human donor in good health. Sequencing was done on a sample of Tregs sorted from blood. J is TRBJ1-2 and V is TRBV14; D unclear. DNA for the CDR3: TGTGCCAGCAGCCCCGTCTCATTAAACTATGGCTACACCTTC. Translation: CASSPVSLNYGYTF.